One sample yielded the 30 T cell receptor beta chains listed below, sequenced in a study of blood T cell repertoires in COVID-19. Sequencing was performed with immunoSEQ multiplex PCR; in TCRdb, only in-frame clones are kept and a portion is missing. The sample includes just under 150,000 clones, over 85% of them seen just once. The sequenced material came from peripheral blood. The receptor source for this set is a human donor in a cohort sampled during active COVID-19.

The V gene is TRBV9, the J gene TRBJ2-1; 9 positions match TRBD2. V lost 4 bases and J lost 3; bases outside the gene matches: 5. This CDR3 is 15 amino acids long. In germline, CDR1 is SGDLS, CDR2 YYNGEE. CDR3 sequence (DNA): TGTGCCAGCAGCTCCAGGACTAGCGTCTACAATGAGCAGTTCTTC. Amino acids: CASSSRTSVYNEQFF.

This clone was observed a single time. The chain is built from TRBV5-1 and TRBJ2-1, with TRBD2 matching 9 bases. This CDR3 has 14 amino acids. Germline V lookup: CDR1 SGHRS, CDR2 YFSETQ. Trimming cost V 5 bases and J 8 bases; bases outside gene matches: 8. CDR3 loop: CASRRLAGSDEQFF. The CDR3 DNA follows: TGCGCCAGCAGGCGGCTAGCGGGGTCCGATGAGCAGTTCTTC.

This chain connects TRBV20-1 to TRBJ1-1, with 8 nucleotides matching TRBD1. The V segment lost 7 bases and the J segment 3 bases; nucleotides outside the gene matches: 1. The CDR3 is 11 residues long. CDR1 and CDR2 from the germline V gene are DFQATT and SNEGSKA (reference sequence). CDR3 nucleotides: TGCAGTGTACAGGGGGACACTGAAGCTTTCTTT. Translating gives CSVQGDTEAFF.

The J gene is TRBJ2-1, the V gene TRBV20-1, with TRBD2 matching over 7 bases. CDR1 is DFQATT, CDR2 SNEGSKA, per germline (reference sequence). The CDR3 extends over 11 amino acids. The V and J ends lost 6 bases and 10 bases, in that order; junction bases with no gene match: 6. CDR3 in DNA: TGCAGTGCCCGACTAGCTTACGAGCAGTTCTTC. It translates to CSARLAYEQFF.

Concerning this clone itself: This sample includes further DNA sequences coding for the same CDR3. CDR3 coding DNA: TGTGCCAGCAGCGTAACAGGGGGCTCCAATCAGCCCCAGCATTTT. Its translation is CASSVTGGSNQPQHF. The rearrangement uses TRBV9 and TRBJ1-5; TRBD1 matches at 9 bases. The CDR3 has 15 residues. The V gene end was trimmed by 1 base and the J gene end by 3 bases; junction bases not matched to a gene: 2. The germline V gene encodes CDR1 SGDLS and CDR2 YYNGEE.

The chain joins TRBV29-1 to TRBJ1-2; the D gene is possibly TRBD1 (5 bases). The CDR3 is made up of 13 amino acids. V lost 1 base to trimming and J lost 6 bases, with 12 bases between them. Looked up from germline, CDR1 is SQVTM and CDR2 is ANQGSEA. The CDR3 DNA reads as TGCAGCGTTGAAGTCATGGGGGGAAATGGCTACACCTTC. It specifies CSVEVMGGNGYTF.

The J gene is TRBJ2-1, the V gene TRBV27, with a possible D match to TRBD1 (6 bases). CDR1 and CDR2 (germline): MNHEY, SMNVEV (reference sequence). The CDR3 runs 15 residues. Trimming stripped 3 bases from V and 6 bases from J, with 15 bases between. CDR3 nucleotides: TGTGCCAGCAGTTTTATGCAGGGGCCGGGCAATGAGCAGTTCTTC. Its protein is CASSFMQGPGNEQFF.

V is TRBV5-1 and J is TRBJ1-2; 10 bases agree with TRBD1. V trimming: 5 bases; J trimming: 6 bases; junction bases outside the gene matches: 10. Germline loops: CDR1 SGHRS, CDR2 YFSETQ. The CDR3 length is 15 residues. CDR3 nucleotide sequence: TGCGCCAGCAGGTCAACCGGGACAGGGGCTAATGGCTACACCTTC. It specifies CASRSTGTGANGYTF.

In DNA, the CDR3 is TGTGCCAGCAGTTTAGTTGGGAGATTCGTTCCCCTTTATGGCTACACCTTC. This encodes CASSLVGRFVPLYGYTF. The chain joins TRBV27 to TRBJ1-2; D is ambiguous. This CDR3 has 17 residues. Germline values: CDR1 MNHEY, CDR2 SMNVEV (reference sequence). V was shortened by 2 bases and J by 5 bases, with 21 bases between the two germline ends.

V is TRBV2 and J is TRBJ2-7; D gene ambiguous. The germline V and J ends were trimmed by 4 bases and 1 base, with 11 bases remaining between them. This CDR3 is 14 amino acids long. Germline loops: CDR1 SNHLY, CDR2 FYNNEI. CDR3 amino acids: CASSAAHYSYEQYF. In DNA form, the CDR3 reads TGTGCCAGCAGTGCAGCTCACTATTCCTACGAGCAGTACTTC.

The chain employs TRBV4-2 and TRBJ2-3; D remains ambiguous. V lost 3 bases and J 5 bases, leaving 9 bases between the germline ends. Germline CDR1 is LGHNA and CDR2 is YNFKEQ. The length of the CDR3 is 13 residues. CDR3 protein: CASSQQLVDTQYF. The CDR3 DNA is TGTGCCAGCAGCCAGCAATTAGTAGATACGCAGTATTTT.

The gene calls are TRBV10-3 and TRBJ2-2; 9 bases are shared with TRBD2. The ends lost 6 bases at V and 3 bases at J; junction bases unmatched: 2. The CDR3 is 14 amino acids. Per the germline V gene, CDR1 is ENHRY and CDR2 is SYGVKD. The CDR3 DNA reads TGTGCCATCAGGCGGGGGGGTGACACCGGGGAGCTGTTTTTT. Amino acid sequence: CAIRRGGDTGELFF.

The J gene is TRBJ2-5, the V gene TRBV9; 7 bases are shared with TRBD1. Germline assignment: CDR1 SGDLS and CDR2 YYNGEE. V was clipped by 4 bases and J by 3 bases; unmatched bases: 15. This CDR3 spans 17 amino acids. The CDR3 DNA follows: TGTGCCAGCAGCCCATCGTGGACAGGCAAGGGCGAAGAGACCCAGTACTTC. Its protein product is CASSPSWTGKGEETQYF.

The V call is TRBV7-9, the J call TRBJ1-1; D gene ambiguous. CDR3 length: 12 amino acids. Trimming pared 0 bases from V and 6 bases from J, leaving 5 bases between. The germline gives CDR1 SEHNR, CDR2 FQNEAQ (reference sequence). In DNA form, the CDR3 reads TGTGCCAGCAGCTTAGCACTCGCTGAAGCTTTCTTT. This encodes CASSLALAEAFF.

The CDR3 coding sequence is TGTGCCAGCTCACCTTCCTATAACAGGAACACTGAAGCTTTCTTT. Translation gives CASSPSYNRNTEAFF. V gene TRBV18 combines with J gene TRBJ1-1; the D is unclear. V lost 3 bases, J lost 1 base, and 12 bases lay in between. In germline, CDR1 is KGHSH, CDR2 LQKENI. This CDR3 has 15 amino acids.

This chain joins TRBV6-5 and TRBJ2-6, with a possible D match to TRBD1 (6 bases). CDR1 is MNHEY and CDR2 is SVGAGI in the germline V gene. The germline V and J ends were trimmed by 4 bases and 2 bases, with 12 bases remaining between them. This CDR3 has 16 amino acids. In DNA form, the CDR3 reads TGTGCCAGCAGTTTAACCGAGGGGGCTGGGGCCAACGTCCTGACTTTC. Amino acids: CASSLTEGAGANVLTF.

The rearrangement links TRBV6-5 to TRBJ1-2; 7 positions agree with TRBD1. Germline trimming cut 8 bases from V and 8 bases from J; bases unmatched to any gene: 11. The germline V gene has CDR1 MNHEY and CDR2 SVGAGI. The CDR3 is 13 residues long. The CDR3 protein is CASATTGSSGYTF. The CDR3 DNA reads TGTGCCAGCGCAACGACAGGGTCGAGCGGCTACACCTTC.

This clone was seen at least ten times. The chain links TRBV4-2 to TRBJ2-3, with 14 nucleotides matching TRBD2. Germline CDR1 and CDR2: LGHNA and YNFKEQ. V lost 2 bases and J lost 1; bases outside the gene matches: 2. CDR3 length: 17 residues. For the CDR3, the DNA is TGTGCCAGCAGCCAAACGACTAGCGGGGGGGGCACAGATACGCAGTATTTT. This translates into CASSQTTSGGGTDTQYF.

CDR3 protein: CASSPRSLQGDNYGYTF. In DNA, the CDR3 is TGTGCCAGCTCACCAAGGTCCCTTCAGGGTGACAACTATGGCTACACCTTC. V and J are TRBV18 and TRBJ1-2; tentative D call: TRBD1 (5 bases). Germline V CDR1 and CDR2: KGHSH, LQKENI. This CDR3 has 17 amino acids. V dropped 2 bases and J dropped 2 bases, with 18 bases sitting between them.

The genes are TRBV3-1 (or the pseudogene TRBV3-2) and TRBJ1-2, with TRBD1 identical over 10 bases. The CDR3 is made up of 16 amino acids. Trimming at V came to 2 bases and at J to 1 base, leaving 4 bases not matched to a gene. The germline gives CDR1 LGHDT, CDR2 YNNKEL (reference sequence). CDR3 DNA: TGTGCCAGCAGCCAAAGACAGGGGGCGAATAACTATGGCTACACCTTC. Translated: CASSQRQGANNYGYTF.

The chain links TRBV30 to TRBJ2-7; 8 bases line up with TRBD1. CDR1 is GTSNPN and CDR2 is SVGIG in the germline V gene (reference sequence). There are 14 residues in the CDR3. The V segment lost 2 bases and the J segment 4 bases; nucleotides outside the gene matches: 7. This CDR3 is CAWSTAGGGYEQYF. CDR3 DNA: TGTGCCTGGAGTACCGCAGGGGGCGGATACGAGCAGTACTTC.

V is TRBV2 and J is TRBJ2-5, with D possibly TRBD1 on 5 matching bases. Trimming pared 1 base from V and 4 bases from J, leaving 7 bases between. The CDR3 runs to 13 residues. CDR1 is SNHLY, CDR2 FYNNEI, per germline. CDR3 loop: CASSEVRVETQYF. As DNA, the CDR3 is TGTGCCAGCAGTGAAGTCAGGGTAGAGACCCAGTACTTC.

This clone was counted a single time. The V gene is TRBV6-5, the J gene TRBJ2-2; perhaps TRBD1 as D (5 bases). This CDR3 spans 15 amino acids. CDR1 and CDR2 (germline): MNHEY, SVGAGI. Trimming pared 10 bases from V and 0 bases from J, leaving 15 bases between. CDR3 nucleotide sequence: TGTGCCACCCCTGGGCAGGGTACGAACACCGGGGAGCTGTTTTTT. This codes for CATPGQGTNTGELFF.

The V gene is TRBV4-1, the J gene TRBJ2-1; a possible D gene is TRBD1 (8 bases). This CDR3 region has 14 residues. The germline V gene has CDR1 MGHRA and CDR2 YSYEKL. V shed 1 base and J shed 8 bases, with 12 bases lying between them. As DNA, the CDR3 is TGCGCCAGCAGCCAAGGAACAGGGGGGGATGAGCAGTTCTTC. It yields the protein CASSQGTGGDEQFF.

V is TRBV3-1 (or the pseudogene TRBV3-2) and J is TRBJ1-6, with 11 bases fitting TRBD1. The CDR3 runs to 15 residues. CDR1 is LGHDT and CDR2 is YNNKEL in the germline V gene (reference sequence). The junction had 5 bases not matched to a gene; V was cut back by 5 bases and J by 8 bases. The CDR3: CASSWGQGGDSPLHF. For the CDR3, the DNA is TGTGCCAGCAGCTGGGGACAGGGGGGGGATTCACCCCTCCACTTT.

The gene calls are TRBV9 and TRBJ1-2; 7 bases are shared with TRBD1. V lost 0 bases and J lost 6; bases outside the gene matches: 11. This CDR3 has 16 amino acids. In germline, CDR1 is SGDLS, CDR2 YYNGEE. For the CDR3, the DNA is TGTGCCAGCAGCGTAGTCGGTTTAACAGGGGATAATGGCTACACCTTC. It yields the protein CASSVVGLTGDNGYTF. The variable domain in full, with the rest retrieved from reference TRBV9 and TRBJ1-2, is DSGVTQTPKHLITATGQRVTLRCSPRSGDLSVYWYQQSLDQGLQFLIQYYNGEERAKGNILERFSAQQFPDLHSELNLSSLELGDSALYFCASSVVGLTGDNGYTFGSGTRLTVV.

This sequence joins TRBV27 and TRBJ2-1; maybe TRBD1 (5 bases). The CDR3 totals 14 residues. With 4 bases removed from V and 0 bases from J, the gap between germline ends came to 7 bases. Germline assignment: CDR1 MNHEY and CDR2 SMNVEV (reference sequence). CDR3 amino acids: CASSWQGSYNEQFF. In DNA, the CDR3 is TGTGCCAGCAGTTGGCAGGGCTCCTACAATGAGCAGTTCTTC.

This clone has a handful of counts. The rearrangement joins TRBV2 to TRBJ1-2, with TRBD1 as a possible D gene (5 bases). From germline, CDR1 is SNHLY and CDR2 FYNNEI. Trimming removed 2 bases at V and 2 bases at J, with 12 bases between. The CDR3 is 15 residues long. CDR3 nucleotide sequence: TGTGCCAGCAGTGAAAACCGGGGGGGGAACTATGGCTACACCTTC. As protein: CASSENRGGNYGYTF.

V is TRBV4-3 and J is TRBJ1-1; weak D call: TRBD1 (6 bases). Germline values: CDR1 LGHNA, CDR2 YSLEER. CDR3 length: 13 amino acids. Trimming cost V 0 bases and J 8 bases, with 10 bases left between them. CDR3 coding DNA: TGCGCCAGCAGCCAAGAGTGGGGGCGCGAAGCTTTCTTT. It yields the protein CASSQEWGREAFF.

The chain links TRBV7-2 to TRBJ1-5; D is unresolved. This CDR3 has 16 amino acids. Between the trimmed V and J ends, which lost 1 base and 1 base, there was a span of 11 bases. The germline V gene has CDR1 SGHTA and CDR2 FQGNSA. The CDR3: CASSLVKRTSNQPQHF. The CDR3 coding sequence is TGTGCCAGCAGCTTAGTCAAGAGAACGAGCAATCAGCCCCAGCATTTT.